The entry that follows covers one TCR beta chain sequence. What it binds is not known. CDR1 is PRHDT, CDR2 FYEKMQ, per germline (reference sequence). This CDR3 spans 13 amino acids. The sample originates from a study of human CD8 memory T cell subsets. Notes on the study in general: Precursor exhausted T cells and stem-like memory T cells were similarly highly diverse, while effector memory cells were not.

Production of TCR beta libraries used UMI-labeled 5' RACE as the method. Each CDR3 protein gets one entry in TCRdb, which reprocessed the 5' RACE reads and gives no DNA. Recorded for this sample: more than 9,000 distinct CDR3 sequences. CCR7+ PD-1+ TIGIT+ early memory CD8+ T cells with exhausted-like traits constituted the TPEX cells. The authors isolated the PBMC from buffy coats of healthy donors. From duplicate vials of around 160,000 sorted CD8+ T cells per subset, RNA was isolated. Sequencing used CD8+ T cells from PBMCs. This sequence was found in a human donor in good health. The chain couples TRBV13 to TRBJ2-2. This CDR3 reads CASSLVRTGELFF.